This T cell receptor beta chain comes out of a study of cytomegalovirus exposure and HLA in healthy donors. The CDR3 is made up of 15 amino acids. 13 Jbeta primers and 60 Vbeta primers were used for the PCR. Sequencing used immunoSEQ multiplex PCR; TCRdb keeps in-frame clones, though not all of them. The sample includes 180,000 or so clones, roughly 80% seen only once; the top ten take around 0.8%. V usage is TRBV21-1 and J usage is TRBJ2-2; TRBD1, the table's D call, lacks a check against the DNA. TRBV21-1 is a known pseudogene. The TCR comes from a woman aged 18-30 years in good health and CMV-seronegative. Sequenced input: PBMCs. The CDR3, as DNA: TGTGCCAGCAGCAATTACAGGGTGAACACCGGGGAGCTGTTTTTT. Translating it yields CASSNYRVNTGELFF.